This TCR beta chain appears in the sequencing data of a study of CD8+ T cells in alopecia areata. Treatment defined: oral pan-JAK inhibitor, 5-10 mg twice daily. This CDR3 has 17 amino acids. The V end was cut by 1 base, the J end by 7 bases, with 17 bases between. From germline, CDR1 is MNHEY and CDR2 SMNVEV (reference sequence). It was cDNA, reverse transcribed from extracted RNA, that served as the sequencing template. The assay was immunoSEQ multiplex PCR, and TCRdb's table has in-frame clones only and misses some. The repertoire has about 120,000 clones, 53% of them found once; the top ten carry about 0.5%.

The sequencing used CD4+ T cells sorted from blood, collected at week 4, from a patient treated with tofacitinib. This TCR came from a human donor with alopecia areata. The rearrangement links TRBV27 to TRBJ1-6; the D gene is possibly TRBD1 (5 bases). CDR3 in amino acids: CASSLYPGGGSNSPLHF. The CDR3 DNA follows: TGTGCCAGCAGTTTATACCCTGGGGGGGGGTCGAATTCACCCCTCCACTTT.